This is a list of T cell receptor beta chains from one sample in a study of blood T cell repertoires in COVID-19. TCRdb's copy holds only in-frame clones and misses some; the assay was immunoSEQ multiplex PCR. The repertoire consists of 150,000 to 200,000 clones, with 70% to 90% occurring once and the leading ten covering roughly 1.9%. What was sequenced was peripheral blood. These receptors all come from a man between 50 and 59 years old who had recovered from COVID-19. Each CDR3 is given with its conserved first and last residue.

v_call: TRBV4-1
j_call: TRBJ1-2
cdr3_aa: CASSQEGPMYGYTF

v_call: TRBV24-1
j_call: TRBJ2-2
cdr3_aa: CATSDWGTGSTGELFF

v_call: TRBV27
j_call: TRBJ2-3
cdr3_aa: CASSPPGQSLYGQYF

v_call: TRBV7-8
j_call: TRBJ1-2
cdr3_aa: CASSLEIEDSYGYTF

v_call: TRBV29-1
j_call: TRBJ2-7
cdr3_aa: CSVATPRGSYEQYF

v_call: TRBV6-2/TRBV6-3
j_call: TRBJ1-5
cdr3_aa: CASTPSGQRNQPQHF

v_call: TRBV6-5
j_call: TRBJ1-2
cdr3_aa: CASRGTGLYGYTF

v_call: TRBV6-5
j_call: TRBJ1-4
cdr3_aa: CASRSGTGLKKLFF

v_call: TRBV5-5
j_call: TRBJ2-7
cdr3_aa: CASSLVLRPNSYEQYF

v_call: TRBV5-4
j_call: TRBJ1-2
cdr3_aa: CASSLQGGGYTF

v_call: TRBV6-2/TRBV6-3
j_call: TRBJ2-5
cdr3_aa: CASSYMLAGVQETQYF

v_call: TRBV2
j_call: TRBJ2-3
cdr3_aa: CASSVDNLGTDTQYF

v_call: TRBV3-1/TRBV3-2
j_call: TRBJ1-3
cdr3_aa: CASSQRTGGNTIYF

v_call: TRBV19
j_call: TRBJ1-5
cdr3_aa: CASSIVPGNQPQHF

v_call: TRBV6-5
j_call: TRBJ1-5
cdr3_aa: CASSYSGQLNQPQHF

v_call: TRBV12-5
j_call: TRBJ1-5
cdr3_aa: CASGLVLSGGNQPQHF

v_call: TRBV5-1
j_call: TRBJ2-2
cdr3_aa: CASSLGQGFGTGELFF

v_call: TRBV4-3
j_call: TRBJ1-4
cdr3_aa: CASSTRKGAATNEKLFF

v_call: TRBV6-5
j_call: TRBJ1-1
cdr3_aa: CASSYSRENTEAFF

v_call: TRBV29-1
j_call: TRBJ2-6
cdr3_aa: CSVDGLGGANVLTF

v_call: TRBV5-6
j_call: TRBJ1-2
cdr3_aa: CASSLSRDRDLNYGYTF

v_call: TRBV6-1
j_call: TRBJ1-6
cdr3_aa: CASSDRVILSPLHF

v_call: TRBV30
j_call: TRBJ1-1
cdr3_aa: CAWTGYWNVNTEAFF

v_call: TRBV7-2
j_call: TRBJ2-1
cdr3_aa: CASSSGQGARDEQFF

v_call: TRBV2
j_call: TRBJ2-7
cdr3_aa: CASSEGLAGAWDEQYF

v_call: TRBV5-1
j_call: TRBJ2-7
cdr3_aa: CASRVGLAASYEQYF

v_call: TRBV7-2
j_call: TRBJ2-5
cdr3_aa: CASSPSSAGGEETQYF

v_call: TRBV28
j_call: TRBJ1-2
cdr3_aa: CASTAGLAQYGYTF

v_call: TRBV27
j_call: TRBJ1-2
cdr3_aa: CASNTGGMDYGYTF

v_call: TRBV3-1/TRBV3-2
j_call: TRBJ1-2
cdr3_aa: CASSRQDRGPGYTF

v_call: TRBV3-1/TRBV3-2
j_call: TRBJ1-5
cdr3_aa: CASSVRDKRSAQHF

v_call: TRBV19
j_call: TRBJ2-5
cdr3_aa: CASSIGWTQYF

v_call: TRBV15
j_call: TRBJ2-7
cdr3_aa: CATSRFSLYSYEQYF

v_call: TRBV6-1
j_call: TRBJ1-5
cdr3_aa: CASSESTGDQPQHF

v_call: TRBV6-6
j_call: TRBJ1-1
cdr3_aa: CASSPGTGVRNTEAFF

v_call: TRBV28
j_call: TRBJ1-4
cdr3_aa: CASSRAGGPNEKLFF

v_call: TRBV6-5
j_call: TRBJ2-5
cdr3_aa: CASSYGDSPPYF

v_call: TRBV7-2
j_call: TRBJ2-3
cdr3_aa: CASSLPAGSTDTQYF

v_call: TRBV27
j_call: TRBJ2-1
cdr3_aa: CASRGFGTGHNEQFF

v_call: TRBV7-3
j_call: TRBJ2-7
cdr3_aa: CASSLTYADEQYF

v_call: TRBV5-5
j_call: TRBJ2-4
cdr3_aa: CASSPNGLAADIQYF

v_call: TRBV9
j_call: TRBJ2-1
cdr3_aa: CASSEGLAGGHEQFF

v_call: TRBV7-2
j_call: TRBJ2-3
cdr3_aa: CASSLTPGLAGDTDTQYF